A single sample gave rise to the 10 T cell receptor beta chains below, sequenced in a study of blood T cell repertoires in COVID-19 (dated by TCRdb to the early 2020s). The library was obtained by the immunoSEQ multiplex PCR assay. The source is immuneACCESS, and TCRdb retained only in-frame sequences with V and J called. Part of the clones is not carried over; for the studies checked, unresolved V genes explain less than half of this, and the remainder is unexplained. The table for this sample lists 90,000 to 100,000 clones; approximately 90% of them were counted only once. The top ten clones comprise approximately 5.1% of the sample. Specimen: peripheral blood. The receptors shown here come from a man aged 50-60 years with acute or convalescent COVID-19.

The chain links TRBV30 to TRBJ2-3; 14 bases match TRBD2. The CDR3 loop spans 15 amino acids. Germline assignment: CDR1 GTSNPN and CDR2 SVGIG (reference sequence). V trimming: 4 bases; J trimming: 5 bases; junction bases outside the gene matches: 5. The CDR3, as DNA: TGTGCCTGGACGGGACTAGCGGGAGCGGAAGATACGCAGTATTTT. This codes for CAWTGLAGAEDTQYF.

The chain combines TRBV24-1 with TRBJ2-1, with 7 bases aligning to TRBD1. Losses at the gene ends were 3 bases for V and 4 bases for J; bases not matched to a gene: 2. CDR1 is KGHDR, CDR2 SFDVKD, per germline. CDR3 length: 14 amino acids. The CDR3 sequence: CATSDVDRYNEQFF. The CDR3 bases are TGTGCCACCAGTGATGTGGACAGGTACAATGAGCAGTTCTTC.

The CDR3 loop is CASSLTFGAGELFF. Written as DNA, the CDR3 is TGTGCCAGCAGTTTGACTTTCGGTGCCGGGGAGCTGTTTTTT. This sequence joins TRBV27 and TRBJ2-2; D unresolved. The CDR3 runs 14 residues. The germline V and J ends were trimmed by 3 bases and 6 bases, with 11 bases remaining between them. Germline-derived CDR1 and CDR2 are MNHEY and SMNVEV (reference sequence).

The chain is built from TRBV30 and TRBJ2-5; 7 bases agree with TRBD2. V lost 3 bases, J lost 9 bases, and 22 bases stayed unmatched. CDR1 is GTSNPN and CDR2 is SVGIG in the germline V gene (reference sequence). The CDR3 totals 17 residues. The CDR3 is CAWRSPPPAGSVEAQYF. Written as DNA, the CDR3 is TGTGCCTGGAGGTCCCCCCCTCCAGCGGGAAGCGTGGAGGCCCAGTACTTC. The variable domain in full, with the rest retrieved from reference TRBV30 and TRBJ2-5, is SQTIHQWPATLVQPVGSPLSLECTVEGTSNPNLYWYRQAAGRGLQLLFYSVGIGQISSEVPQNLSASRPQDRQFILSSKKLLLSDSGFYLCAWRSPPPAGSVEAQYFGPGTRLLVL.

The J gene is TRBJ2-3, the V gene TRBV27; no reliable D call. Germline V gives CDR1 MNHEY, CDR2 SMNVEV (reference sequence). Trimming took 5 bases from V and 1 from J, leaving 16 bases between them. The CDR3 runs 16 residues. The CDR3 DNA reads TGTGCCAGCAGTCCTTGGGTCCGTCGGGGCACAGATACGCAGTATTTT. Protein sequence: CASSPWVRRGTDTQYF.

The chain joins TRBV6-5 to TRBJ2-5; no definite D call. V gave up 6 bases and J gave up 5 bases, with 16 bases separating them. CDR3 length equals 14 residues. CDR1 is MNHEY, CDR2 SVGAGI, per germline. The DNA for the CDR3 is TGTGCCAGCAGGGCCCTTGAGGAGATGGAGACCCAGTACTTC. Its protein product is CASRALEEMETQYF.

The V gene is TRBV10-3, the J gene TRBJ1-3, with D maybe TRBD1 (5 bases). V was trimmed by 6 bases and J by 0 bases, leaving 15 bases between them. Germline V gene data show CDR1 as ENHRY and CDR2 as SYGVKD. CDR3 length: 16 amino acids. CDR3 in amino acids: CAISPDSFGSGNTIYF. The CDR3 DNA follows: TGTGCCATCAGCCCCGACAGCTTCGGCTCTGGAAACACCATATATTTT.

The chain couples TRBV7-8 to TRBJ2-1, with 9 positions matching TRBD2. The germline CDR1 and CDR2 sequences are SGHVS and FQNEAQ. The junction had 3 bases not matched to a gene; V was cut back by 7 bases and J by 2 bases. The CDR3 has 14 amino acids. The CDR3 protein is CASNQREAYNEQFF. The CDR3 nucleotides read TGTGCCAGCAACCAGCGGGAGGCCTACAATGAGCAGTTCTTC.

CDR3 sequence: CASSPPSANEQFF. In DNA, the CDR3 is TGTGCCAGCTCACCACCTAGCGCCAATGAGCAGTTCTTC. The V gene is TRBV18, the J gene TRBJ2-1; tentatively, D is TRBD2 (5 bases). Trimming took 0 bases from V and 6 from J, leaving 6 bases between them. The CDR3 consists of 13 residues. The V gene's germline CDR1 is KGHSH and CDR2 LQKENI.

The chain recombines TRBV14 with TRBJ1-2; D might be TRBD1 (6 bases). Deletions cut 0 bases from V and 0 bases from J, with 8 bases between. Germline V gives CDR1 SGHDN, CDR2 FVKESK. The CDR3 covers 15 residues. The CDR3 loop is CASSQEGAPNYGYTF. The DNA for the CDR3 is TGTGCCAGCAGCCAAGAGGGGGCGCCTAACTATGGCTACACCTTC.